The sequence of this TCR beta chain was determined in a study of OX40 agonist ivuxolimab in advanced cancers. At the level of the study: Patients received ivuxolimab, an intravenous treatment, every 2 weeks at 0.01 to 10 mg/kg. Every patient in dose escalation had hepatocellular carcinoma, melanoma, renal cell or head and neck cancer.

Data came from immunoSEQ multiplex PCR; TCRdb stores just in-frame clones and leaves some out. This repertoire shows under 65,000 clones, approximately 79% found once; its top ten account for 2.1%. Germline CDR1 reads LNHNV; CDR2 reads YYDKDF (reference sequence). The CDR3 runs 14 residues. The J segment lost 12 bases and the V segment lost 0 bases, leaving 8 bases of the junction unmatched. The TCR was taken from an adult with an advanced solid tumor such as melanoma, head and neck, liver or kidney cancer. Sequencing used CD4+ or CD8+ T cells sorted from blood, obtained in a trial of the OX40 agonist ivuxolimab. The gene calls are TRBV15 and TRBJ2-1, with 7 nucleotides matching TRBD1. The CDR3 loop reads CATSREGQLLGQFF. The CDR3 DNA sequence: TGTGCCACCAGCAGAGAGGGACAGTTACTTGGGCAGTTCTTC.